The 14 T cell receptor beta chains listed next were all sequenced from one sample in a study of blood T cell repertoires in COVID-19. TCRdb keeps only in-frame clones here, not all; method: immunoSEQ multiplex PCR. The sample records approximately 97,000 clones, around 88% being singletons. The sequenced sample was peripheral blood. The receptors here all came from a man aged 45-60 years with COVID-19, enrolled during active disease.

This chain joins TRBV3-1 (or the pseudogene TRBV3-2) and TRBJ1-5; 8 bases line up with TRBD1. There are 10 residues in the CDR3. CDR1 is LGHDT and CDR2 is YNNKEL in the germline V gene (reference sequence). The V gene end was trimmed by 4 bases and the J gene end by 16 bases; junction bases not matched to a gene: 3. In DNA, the CDR3 is TGTGCCAGCAGCCGGGACAGGAGTCATTTT. Its protein product is CASSRDRSHF.

The sample holds a few counts of this clone. J is TRBJ2-2 and V is TRBV7-9; 9 positions match TRBD1. V lost 5 bases and J lost 2; bases outside the gene matches: 6. Germline loops: CDR1 SEHNR, CDR2 FQNEAQ (reference sequence). The CDR3 extends over 16 amino acids. The CDR3 DNA sequence: TGTGCCAGCAGCGTGCCGGGACAGGGAAACACCGGGGAGCTGTTTTTT. Protein: CASSVPGQGNTGELFF.

This clone occurred a few times. The chain is built from TRBV30 and TRBJ1-2, with 10 bases aligning to TRBD1. CDR1 is GTSNPN, CDR2 SVGIG, per germline (reference sequence). The CDR3 length is 15 residues. J lost 7 bases, V lost 4 bases, and 12 bases had no gene match. The CDR3, as DNA: TGTGCCTGGACTACGGGGACAGGGGTTTTGGGTGGCTACACCTTC. Its translation: CAWTTGTGVLGGYTF.

This chain joins TRBV7-2 and TRBJ2-2; tentative D call: TRBD2 (6 bases). From germline, CDR1 is SGHTA and CDR2 FQGNSA. Trimming took 5 bases from V and 7 from J, leaving 17 bases between them. The CDR3 extends over 15 amino acids. CDR3 sequence reads: CASSQDGGKGGELFF. CDR3 in DNA: TGTGCCAGCAGCCAAGATGGGGGGAAGGGCGGGGAGCTGTTTTTT.

The rearrangement joins TRBV30 to TRBJ1-5; unclear D gene. The CDR3 contains 13 residues. V lost 4 bases to trimming and J lost 1 base, with 8 bases between them. CDR1 GTSNPN and CDR2 SVGIG come from the germline V gene (reference sequence). The CDR3 loop reads CAWNSRSNQPQHF. In DNA form, the CDR3 reads TGTGCCTGGAATTCACGGAGCAATCAGCCCCAGCATTTT.

The V and J genes are TRBV7-9 and TRBJ2-2, with a weak D call TRBD1 (5 bases). The CDR3 loop spans 16 amino acids. V lost 3 bases and J lost 2, with 13 bases in between. Germline V gives CDR1 SEHNR, CDR2 FQNEAQ (reference sequence). The DNA for the CDR3 is TGTGCCAGCAGCTTTCCCGGAAGGGGAAACACCGGGGAGCTGTTTTTT. It specifies CASSFPGRGNTGELFF.

J is TRBJ1-2 and V is TRBV7-9; no reliable D call. With 5 bases removed from V and 1 base from J, the gap between germline ends came to 11 bases. Per germline, CDR1 SEHNR and CDR2 FQNEAQ (reference sequence). The CDR3 sequence is 14 residues long. CDR3 loop: CASSPQRFNYGYTF. DNA of the CDR3: TGTGCCAGCAGCCCCCAGCGGTTTAACTATGGCTACACCTTC.

This chain links TRBV5-4 with TRBJ2-5, with TRBD2 identical over 14 bases. V dropped 4 bases and J dropped 6; count of bases not matched to a gene: 5. Germline values: CDR1 SGHNT, CDR2 YYREEE (reference sequence). The length of the CDR3 is 15 residues. CDR3 coding DNA: TGTGCCAGCAGCCCGGGACTAGCGGGGGCGCAGACCCAGTACTTC. This gives the protein CASSPGLAGAQTQYF.

V is TRBV7-9 and J is TRBJ2-7, with TRBD2 identical over 7 bases. The CDR3 is 18 amino acids. V lost 1 base to trimming and J lost 4 bases; unmatched junction nucleotides: 16. CDR1 is SEHNR and CDR2 is FQNEAQ in the germline V gene (reference sequence). CDR3 nucleotide sequence: TGTGCCAGCAGCTTAGTCGAGCGGGGCATCCAAACACCGTACGAGCAGTACTTC. Protein product: CASSLVERGIQTPYEQYF. The variable domain in full, with the rest retrieved from reference TRBV7-9 and TRBJ2-7, is DTGVSQNPRHKITKRGQNVTFRCDPISEHNRLYWYRQTLGQGPEFLTYFQNEAQLEKSRLLSDRFSAERPKGSFSTLEIQRTEQGDSAMYLCASSLVERGIQTPYEQYFGPGTRLTVT.

The gene calls are TRBV3-1 (or the pseudogene TRBV3-2) and TRBJ1-1; D gene uncertain. The CDR3 is 16 residues long. CDR1 is LGHDT, CDR2 YNNKEL, per germline (reference sequence). Trimming shortened V by 3 bases and J by 4 bases, and 18 bases separated the two germline ends. The CDR3: CASSHPMVEGGTEAFF. The CDR3 nucleotides read TGTGCCAGCAGCCACCCAATGGTAGAGGGAGGCACTGAAGCTTTCTTT.

The rearrangement uses TRBV30 and TRBJ1-1; unclear D gene. CDR3 size: 13 residues. Trimming took off 1 base at V and 2 bases at J, with 8 bases between the two ends. CDR1 is GTSNPN and CDR2 is SVGIG in the germline V gene (reference sequence). The DNA of the CDR3 is TGTGCCTGGAGTGGGCAGTTTAACACTGAAGCTTTCTTT. It translates to CAWSGQFNTEAFF.

This clone was seen once. The chain couples TRBV10-3 to TRBJ1-3, with 10 bases matching TRBD1. Germline trimming cut 7 bases from V and 7 bases from J; bases unmatched to any gene: 4. Germline V CDR1 and CDR2: ENHRY, SYGVKD. The CDR3 consists of 13 residues. CDR3 in DNA: TGTGCCATCAAACCGGGACAGGGGAACACCATATATTTT. The encoded protein is CAIKPGQGNTIYF.

The chain links TRBV6-4 to TRBJ1-2; weak D call: TRBD1 (6 bases). Trimming removed 2 bases from V and 2 bases from J, with 6 bases in between. Germline CDR1 is MRHNA and CDR2 is SNTAGT. The CDR3 consists of 13 residues. CDR3 sequence: CASSDGTNYGYTF. In DNA form, the CDR3 reads TGTGCCAGCAGTGACGGGACAAACTATGGCTACACCTTC.

The chain carries TRBV27 and TRBJ1-6; unclear D gene. This CDR3 region has 12 residues. V was cut by 3 bases and J by 7 bases, with 4 bases left in between. Germline V gene sequence: CDR1 MNHEY, CDR2 SMNVEV (reference sequence). The DNA of the CDR3 is TGTGCCAGCAGTTTTCAAAATTCACCCCTCCACTTT. Protein sequence: CASSFQNSPLHF.